This T cell receptor (beta chain) stems from a study of CD8+ T cells in alopecia areata. Overall study results and limits: Alopecia totalis/universalis scalp especially showed more expanded CD8+ clones than normal scalp. With tofacitinib ongoing, many expanded lesional clones persisted in both scalp and blood.

On this clone: What it binds is not known.

Treatment given: oral pan-JAK inhibitor, 5-10 mg twice daily. PBMCs provided sorted CD4+ and CD8+ T cells. Extracted from the samples, RNA was reverse transcribed into cDNA to serve as the sequencing template. Sequenced by immunoSEQ multiplex PCR; TCRdb stores in-frame clones only, minus some. The sample lists around 150,000 clones, roughly 82% occurring once. CDR1 is SNHLY and CDR2 is FYNNEI in the germline V gene. The CDR3 extends over 19 amino acids. V lost 6 bases to trimming and J lost 2 bases; unmatched junction nucleotides: 18. This clonotype was obtained from a human donor with alopecia areata. J is TRBJ1-5 and V is TRBV2; TRBD1 matches at 8 bases. The source material was CD8+ T cells sorted from blood, sampled at week 4, from a patient treated with tofacitinib. The CDR3 spells CASRVSGTGLWEGNQPQHF. DNA for the CDR3: TGTGCCAGCAGGGTCTCCGGGACAGGACTATGGGAGGGCAATCAGCCCCAGCATTTT.